These 10 T cell receptor beta chains originate from one sample sequenced in a study of molecular identifiers for immune sequencing clone quantification. TCRdb reprocessed the PCR reads via MiXCR and lists one record per CDR3 protein. The sample includes roughly 630,000 distinct CDR3 sequences, 25% of them seen just once. The specimen sequenced was naive CD8+ T cells from blood, with Jurkat cell RNA spiked in. Documented subset: FACS-sorted CD8+CD4-CCR7+CD45RA+ naive T cells. Receptor source: a human donor in good health. Some libraries in this study had Jurkat cell RNA spiked in.

This clonotype occurred many times. The chain recombines TRBV5-4 with TRBJ2-6, with a tentative D call TRBD1 (6 bases). Per germline, CDR1 SGHNT and CDR2 YYREEE (reference sequence). This CDR3 contains 17 residues. Trimming removed 4 bases at V and 0 bases at J, with 14 bases between. CDR3 amino acids: CASSGTTGRSGANVLTF. The CDR3 DNA reads TGTGCCAGCAGCGGAACGACAGGACGCTCTGGGGCCAACGTCCTGACTTTC.

This clonotype was recorded many times. The chain's CDR3 is CSARDSVYQGIPYEQYF. For the CDR3, the DNA is TGCAGTGCTAGAGATTCGGTATATCAGGGGATCCCCTACGAGCAGTACTTC. This rearrangement joins TRBV20-1 to TRBJ2-7; D might be TRBD1 (6 bases). The CDR3 covers 17 residues. Germline CDR1 reads DFQATT; CDR2 reads SNEGSKA (reference sequence). The V gene lost 0 bases and the J gene lost 2 bases, with 20 bases spanning the gap.

V usage is TRBV20-1 and J usage is TRBJ2-5; possibly TRBD1 or TRBD2 for D (5 bases each). CDR3 length: 13 amino acids. Trimming took off 0 bases at V and 5 bases at J, with 10 bases between the two ends. CDR1 and CDR2 (germline): DFQATT, SNEGSKA (reference sequence). CDR3 sequence reads: CSARDRWGETQYF. DNA of the CDR3: TGCAGTGCTAGAGATCGCTGGGGGGAGACCCAGTACTTC.

The J gene is TRBJ2-6, the V gene TRBV5-1, with D perhaps matching TRBD1 (5 bases). The V and J ends lost 2 bases and 2 bases respectively, with 8 bases between them. Germline V gene sequence: CDR1 SGHRS, CDR2 YFSETQ. The CDR3 runs to 15 residues. The CDR3 DNA is TGCGCCAGCAGCTTTCAGGGCCCTGGGGCCAACGTCCTGACTTTC. Protein: CASSFQGPGANVLTF. Based on the CDR3 plus reference TRBV5-1 and TRBJ2-6, the full variable domain is KAGVTQTPRYLIKTRGQQVTLSCSPISGHRSVSWYQQTPGQGLQFLFEYFSETQRNKGNFPGRFSGRQFSNSRSEMNVSTLELGDSALYLCASSFQGPGANVLTFGAGSRLTVL.

V gene TRBV9 combines with J gene TRBJ2-2; 14 bases fit TRBD2. This CDR3 has 16 residues. CDR1 is SGDLS and CDR2 is YYNGEE in the germline V gene. J was trimmed by 7 bases and V by 4 bases; bases with no gene match: 6. The CDR3 DNA reads as TGTGCCAGCAGCCGCGGACTAGCGGGAGGCAACGGGGAGCTGTTTTTT. It yields the protein CASSRGLAGGNGELFF.

This clonotype was counted a few times. The J gene is TRBJ2-3, the V gene TRBV6-5, with 7 bases that match TRBD2. With V trimmed by 0 bases and J by 0 bases, 6 bases remained unmatched. Germline CDR1 reads MNHEY; CDR2 reads SVGAGI. There are 17 residues in the CDR3. CDR3 nucleotide sequence: TGTGCCAGCAGTTACTCGAGCGCGGGGGAGAGCACAGATACGCAGTATTTT. It yields the protein CASSYSSAGESTDTQYF.

This clonotype was seen a handful of times. This chain connects TRBV5-4 to TRBJ2-7, with a weak D call TRBD1 (6 bases). The length of the CDR3 is 15 residues. From germline, CDR1 is SGHNT and CDR2 YYREEE (reference sequence). V was clipped by 4 bases and J by 5 bases, with 19 bases between them. CDR3 region: CASSLGSQGSHEQYF. Written as DNA, the CDR3 is TGTGCCAGCAGCCTAGGATCTCAGGGGTCCCACGAGCAGTACTTC.

J is TRBJ1-1 and V is TRBV15; D is uncertain. V was pared by 5 bases and J by 4 bases, with 29 bases between. This CDR3 comprises 19 residues. The germline CDR1 and CDR2 sequences are LNHNV and YYDKDF (reference sequence). Here the CDR3 DNA reads TGTGCCACCAGCGCCGAACCTGTGACAAGGTATAGTATCGGCACTGAAGCTTTCTTT. Amino acids: CATSAEPVTRYSIGTEAFF.

Many counts were recorded for this clonotype. V and J are TRBV12-3 or TRBV12-4 and TRBJ1-5; D unresolved. This CDR3 spans 12 amino acids. V was pared by 5 bases and J by 4 bases, with 6 bases between. The CDR3 DNA reads as TGTGCCAGCAGTCCCGGGAATCAGCCCCAGCATTTT. Protein product: CASSPGNQPQHF.

Notes on this clonotype: A read error may be the cause here, since a much bigger clone is one base away. The chain couples TRBV7-9 to TRBJ2-5, with D unresolved. This CDR3 is built from 15 residues. V was cut by 4 bases and J by 7 bases, with 19 bases left in between. CDR1 is SEHNR, CDR2 FQNEAQ, per germline (reference sequence). The CDR3 sequence: CASSSDTAPIRTQYF. Here the CDR3 DNA reads TGTGCCAGCAGCTCAGACACTGCCCCCATCAGGACCCAGTACTTC.